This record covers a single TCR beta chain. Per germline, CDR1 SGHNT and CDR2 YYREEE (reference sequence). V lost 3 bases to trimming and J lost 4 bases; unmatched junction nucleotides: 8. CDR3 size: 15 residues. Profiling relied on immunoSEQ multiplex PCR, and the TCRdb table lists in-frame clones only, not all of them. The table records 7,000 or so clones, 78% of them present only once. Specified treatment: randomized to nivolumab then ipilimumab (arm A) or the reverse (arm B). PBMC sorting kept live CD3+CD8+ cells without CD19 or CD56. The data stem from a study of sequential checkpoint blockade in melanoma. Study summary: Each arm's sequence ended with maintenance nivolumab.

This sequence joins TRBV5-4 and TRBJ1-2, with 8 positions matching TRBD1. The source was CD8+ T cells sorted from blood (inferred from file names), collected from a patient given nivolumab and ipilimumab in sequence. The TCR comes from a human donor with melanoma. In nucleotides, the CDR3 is TGTGCCAGCAGCTACGACGGCGGGACAGGCTATGGCTACACCTTC. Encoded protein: CASSYDGGTGYGYTF.